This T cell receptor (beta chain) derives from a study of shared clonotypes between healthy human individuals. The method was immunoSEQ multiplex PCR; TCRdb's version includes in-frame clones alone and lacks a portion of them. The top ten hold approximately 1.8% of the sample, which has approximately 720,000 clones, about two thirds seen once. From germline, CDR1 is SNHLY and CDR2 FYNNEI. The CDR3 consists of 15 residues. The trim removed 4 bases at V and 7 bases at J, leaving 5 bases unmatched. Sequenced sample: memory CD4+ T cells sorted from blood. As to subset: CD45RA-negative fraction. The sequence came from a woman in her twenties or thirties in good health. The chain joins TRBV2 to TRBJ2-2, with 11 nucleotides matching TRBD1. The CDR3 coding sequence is TGTGCCAGCAGTGGGACAGGGGGCGCCGTCGGGGAGCTGTTTTTT. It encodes CASSGTGGAVGELFF. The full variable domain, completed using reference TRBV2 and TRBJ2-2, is EPEVTQTPSHQVTQMGQEVILRCVPISNHLYFYWYRQILGQKVEFLVSFYNNEISEKSEIFDDQFSVERPDGSNFTLKIRSTKLEDSAMYFCASSGTGGAVGELFFGEGSRLTVL.